The clone carrying this T cell receptor beta chain was observed once. Its antigen is currently unknown. A much larger clone sits a single nucleotide away, making a read error possible. Germline CDR1 and CDR2: SGDLS and YYNGEE. The V end was cut by 4 bases, the J end by 3 bases, with 22 bases between. CDR3 length: 18 amino acids. The sample is drawn from a study of response to subunit inactivated influenza vaccine. Study observations and caveats: There was a suggestion from the authors that each seasonal influenza vaccination recruits few new T cells.

TCRdb re-called the RT-PCR reads through MiXCR, storing one row per CDR3 protein. The sample includes 650,000 to 800,000 distinct CDR3 sequences, more than 11% seen only once; the top ten take 6% to 8%. The receptor comes from a man aged 45-60 years who received an inactivated influenza vaccine. The rearrangement links TRBV9 to TRBJ2-2; D gene unclear. The sample here was PBMCs from blood, taken 14 to 15 days before vaccination. The CDR3 bases are TGTGCCAGCAGCTTCCTATGGGGTACGAATAAGGACACCGGGGAGCTGTTTTTT. Its protein product is CASSFLWGTNKDTGELFF. Variable domain in full (rest from reference TRBV9 and TRBJ2-2): DSGVTQTPKHLITATGQRVTLRCSPRSGDLSVYWYQQSLDQGLQFLIQYYNGEERAKGNILERFSAQQFPDLHSELNLSSLELGDSALYFCASSFLWGTNKDTGELFFGEGSRLTVL.